Shown below are 4 T cell receptor beta chains from a single sample sequenced in a study of early stage breast cancer tumors. TCRdb's table, derived via immunoSEQ multiplex PCR, lists solely in-frame clones and lacks some. The repertoire holds just over 50,000 clones, with about 77% as singletons. The sequencing sample was made of blood. These receptors all come from a person aged 35-50 years with breast cancer.

This clone was seen only a few times. This sequence joins TRBV7-3 and TRBJ2-1, with D unclear. Deletions cut 3 bases from V and 0 bases from J, with 9 bases between. CDR3 length: 15 residues. CDR1 and CDR2 from the germline V gene are SGHTA and FQGTGA. CDR3 region: CASSLSASSYNEQFF. CDR3 DNA: TGTGCCAGCAGCTTGAGCGCGAGCTCCTACAATGAGCAGTTCTTC. The full variable domain, in which reference TRBV7-3 and TRBJ2-1 provide the parts outside the CDR3, is GAGVSQTPSNKVTEKGKYVELRCDPISGHTALYWYRQSLGQGPEFLIYFQGTGAADDSGLPNDRFFAVRPEGSVSTLKIQRTERGDSAVYLCASSLSASSYNEQFFGPGTRLTVL.

This clone has just one count. The chain has TRBV11-2 and TRBJ1-1; D unresolved. The CDR3 spans 14 residues. Between the trimmed V and J ends, which lost 5 bases and 0 bases, there was a span of 10 bases. Germline V gene sequence: CDR1 SGHAT, CDR2 FQNNGV. CDR3 protein: CASSLQLMNTEAFF. The DNA for the CDR3 is TGTGCCAGCAGCCTACAGCTTATGAACACTGAAGCTTTCTTT.

This chain links TRBV6-5 with TRBJ1-2; TRBD1 agrees at 8 bases. In germline, CDR1 is MNHEY, CDR2 SVGAGI. V lost 4 bases and J lost 4; bases outside the gene matches: 11. The length of the CDR3 is 16 residues. CDR3 coding DNA: TGTGCCAGCAGTTCCAGACAGGGGAACGGCGTCTATGGCTACACCTTC. It codes for CASSSRQGNGVYGYTF.

The genes are TRBV5-5 and TRBJ2-3; D is undetermined. Germline CDR1 reads SGHKS; CDR2 reads YYEKEE (reference sequence). Trimming took 0 bases from V and 2 from J, leaving 7 bases between them. There are 14 residues in the CDR3. Here the CDR3 reads CASSLEGTTDTQYF. In DNA form, the CDR3 reads TGTGCCAGCAGCTTGGAGGGTACCACAGATACGCAGTATTTT.